This TCR beta chain emerged from a study of human T cells and chemical hapten exposure. At least ten counts were recorded for this clonotype. TCRdb re-called the RACE reads with MiXCR, one entry per CDR3 protein. The data contain roughly 42,000 distinct CDR3 sequences, approximately 10% of them singletons. The CDR3 covers 16 residues. V was pared by 2 bases and J by 4 bases, with 9 bases of the junction left unmatched. Germline CDR1 is GTSNPN and CDR2 is SVGIG (reference sequence). Indicated time point: patch test 2, 6 weeks after DPC sensitization. The treatment denotes: therapeutic diphenylcyclopropenone sensitization with weekly scalp DPC. Researchers extracted total RNA from unfractionated whole blood.

The source of this sequence is a woman aged 25 to 45 with alopecia areata. Some clones in this sample may be carry-over from other donors' samples. The source material was whole blood, sampled in connection with sensitization to the hapten diphenylcyclopropenone (DPC). J is TRBJ2-1 and V is TRBV30; 9 positions match TRBD2. DNA of the CDR3: TGTGCCTGGAGTTTTCCCTGGACTAGCGCGTACAATGAGCAGTTCTTC. It specifies CAWSFPWTSAYNEQFF. The full variable domain, in which reference TRBV30 and TRBJ2-1 provide the parts outside the CDR3, is SQTIHQWPATLVQPVGSPLSLECTVEGTSNPNLYWYRQAAGRGLQLLFYSVGIGQISSEVPQNLSASRPQDRQFILSSKKLLLSDSGFYLCAWSFPWTSAYNEQFFGPGTRLTVL.